This T cell receptor beta chain was sequenced for a study of T cell responses to AZD1222 COVID-19 vaccine. Profiling relied on immunoSEQ multiplex PCR, and the TCRdb table lists in-frame clones only, not all of them. Here the sample spans around 140,000 clones, over 90% being singletons. The CDR3 totals 13 residues. Trimming left V 3 bases short and J 5 bases short, with 10 bases between. The V gene is TRBV12-3 or TRBV12-4, the J gene TRBJ2-5; D assignment may be TRBD1 or TRBD2 (5 bases each). This clonotype was obtained from an adult in good health. Sequenced material: peripheral blood, taken on day 0 of AZD1222 vaccination. The CDR3 sequence: CASSLRGDETQYF. The CDR3 DNA sequence: TGTGCCAGCAGTTTGAGGGGCGATGAGACCCAGTACTTC.